The T cell receptor (beta chain) described here comes from a study of regulatory T cells in long-lasting Graves disease. Study conclusions and caveats: Gene preferences differed: TRBV28, TRBJ1-2, TRBJ2-5 in persistent cases.

This clonotype was counted ten times or more. Its antigen is not identified. At one end the junction does not follow the germline gene, possibly because of a read error. Assembly of TCR beta libraries relied on iRepertoire HTBI primers together with Arm-PCR of CDR3 regions. In TCRdb, the multiplex PCR reads were re-called with MiXCR into one record per CDR3 protein. The sample lists about 540,000 distinct CDR3 sequences, about 14% occurring once. The time point was: newly diagnosed GD, antithyroid drugs for less than 3 months. PBMCs were the source of the RNA used for TCR sequencing. The peripheral blood volume drawn was around 10 milliliters, and it was collected into EDTA tubes. The CDR3 extends over 14 amino acids. The germline V gene encodes CDR1 MNHEY and CDR2 SVGEGT. These data were also filed under a second study, of T cells in Graves' hyperthyroidism and ophthalmopathy. As that report states: Exclusion followed for patients with uncontrolled infection, other autoimmune disease, pregnancy or lactation. Within blood appeared most thyroid clonotypes that had expanded above 0.001.

The chain links TRBV6-2 or TRBV6-3 to TRBJ1-2, with a weak D call TRBD1 (5 bases). This sample comprised peripheral blood mononuclear cells (PBMCs), obtained at new diagnosis, from a patient treated with antithyroid drugs. The source is a man between 25 and 39 years old with Graves disease. The CDR3 reads CAGSYGDSNYGYTF. The DNA for the CDR3 is TGTGCCGGCAGTTACGGCGACAGTAACTATGGCTACACCTTC.